The rows below give T cell receptor beta chains drawn from one sample of a study of shared clonotypes between healthy human individuals. Profiling relied on immunoSEQ multiplex PCR, and the TCRdb table lists in-frame clones only, not all of them. The sample lists about 2.1 million clones; 93% were seen once. The specimen was naive CD8+ T cells from PBMCs. The source is a man between 18 and 35 years old in good health. Some clones in this sample may be carry-over from other donors' samples. Each CDR3 is given with its conserved first and last residue. Fields, in order: J gene, D gene, V gene, CDR3 length, clone size, CDR3 DNA, CDR3 protein. D genes are given only for firm matches. Expanded clones are given a class, and other clones once, few, many or no size at all.

>TRBJ2-1|TRBD2|TRBV5-6|15|.
TGTGCCAGCAGCTTGATCACTAGCGGGGACAATGAGCAGTTCTTC
CASSLITSGDNEQFF
>TRBJ1-1|TRBD1|TRBV15|15|.
TGTGCCACCAGTTACTCACAGGGGTTTGGGGCTGAAGCTTTCTTT
CATSYSQGFGAEAFF
>TRBJ2-1|TRBD2|TRBV15|16|.
TGTGCCACCAGCAGAGTCCCCGGACTAGTTGACAATGAGCAGTTCTTC
CATSRVPGLVDNEQFF
>TRBJ2-3|TRBD2|TRBV9|16|.
TGTGCCAGCAGCGTACCACTAGCGGGAGGCACAGATACGCAGTATTTT
CASSVPLAGGTDTQYF
>TRBJ1-1|.|TRBV7-8|17|once
TGTGCCAGCAGCTTACGGTCCCGTACGGGAGAGAACACTGAAGCTTTCTTT
CASSLRSRTGENTEAFF
>TRBJ2-7|.|TRBV28|13|.
TGTGCCAGCAGGAAACAGAGCTCCTACGAGCAGTACTTC
CASRKQSSYEQYF
>TRBJ2-7|.|TRBV7-3|15|.
TGTGCCAGCAGCTCAAACTACTGGAGCTCCTACGAGCAGTACTTC
CASSSNYWSSYEQYF
>TRBJ2-7|.|TRBV6-1|13|once
TGTGCCATCAGAGGACCGAGCTCCTACGAGCAGTACTTC
CAIRGPSSYEQYF
>TRBJ2-7|.|TRBV27|14|.
TGTGCCAGCAGTTTATCAGGGGATTCTTACGAGCAGTACTTC
CASSLSGDSYEQYF
>TRBJ2-6|.|TRBV5-4|15|.
TGTGCCAGCAGCTCAGAGGGCCCTGGGGCCAACGTCCTGACTTTC
CASSSEGPGANVLTF
>TRBJ1-5|.|TRBV6-4|13|.
TGTGCCAGCAGCAGGGATTTTGATCAGCCCCAGCATTTT
CASSRDFDQPQHF
>TRBJ2-7|.|TRBV13|12|.
TGTGCCAGCAGCCACCAGGGGCGGGAGCAGTACTTC
CASSHQGREQYF
>TRBJ2-3|TRBD2|TRBV4-3|13|.
TGCGCCAGCAGCCGCGGACTAGCGGGATCGCAGTATTTT
CASSRGLAGSQYF
>TRBJ2-5|TRBD2|TRBV28|16|.
TGTGCCAGCTCGGGACTAGCGGAACGCTTCCAAGAGACCCAGTACTTC
CASSGLAERFQETQYF
>TRBJ2-1|.|TRBV9|13|.
TGTGCCAGCAAACCGGGAGTGGGTAATGAGCAGTTCTTC
CASKPGVGNEQFF
>TRBJ2-5|TRBD2|TRBV13|15|.
TGTGCCAGCAGCCCAGCGGGGACCTCATTAGAGACCCAGTACTTC
CASSPAGTSLETQYF
>TRBJ2-2|TRBD2|TRBV10-3|15|.
TGTGCCATCAGCCGACTAGCGGGACACACCGGGGAGCTGTTTTTT
CAISRLAGHTGELFF
>TRBJ2-2|.|TRBV18|16|.
TGTGCCAGCTCACCACCGCGGGCAGGGAACACCGGGGAGCTGTTTTTT
CASSPPRAGNTGELFF
>TRBJ1-1|.|TRBV4-1|15|.
TGCGCCAGCAGCCAGCCTCGGGGGCTGGACACTGAAGCTTTCTTT
CASSQPRGLDTEAFF
>TRBJ2-5|TRBD2|TRBV27|15|.
TGTGCCAGCAGTTTGCTAGCGGGAGACCCAGAGACCCAGTACTTC
CASSLLAGDPETQYF
>TRBJ1-5|.|TRBV12-2|18|.
TGTGCAAGTCGCTTATTTAGGGGGAGTAGGGTCCGCAATCAGCCCCAGCATTTT
CASRLFRGSRVRNQPQHF
>TRBJ2-1|.|TRBV9|12|.
TGTGCCAGCAGCGCCGCGCGGAATGAGCAGTTCTTC
CASSAARNEQFF
>TRBJ1-6|.|TRBV30|11|.
TGTGCCTGGAGTGTACGTCTACCCCTCCACTTT
CAWSVRLPLHF
>TRBJ1-1|.|TRBV10-3|15|.
TGTGCCATCAGTGGTCCCACAGGAAGTGGCACTGAAGCTTTCTTT
CAISGPTGSGTEAFF
>TRBJ2-3|.|TRBV27|16|.
TGTGCCAGCAGTTTGAATATCGCGAGGGGGGCAGATACGCAGTATTTT
CASSLNIARGADTQYF
>TRBJ2-1|.|TRBV4-1|17|.
TGCGCCAGCAGCCAAGACTTCGGAGACTGGAGCCTTAGGGAGCAGTTCTTC
CASSQDFGDWSLREQFF
>TRBJ2-7|.|TRBV7-9|16|.
TGTGCCAGCAGCCCAAAGACAGGTACCAGCTCCTACGAGCAGTACTTC
CASSPKTGTSSYEQYF
>TRBJ2-3|.|TRBV13|16|.
TGTGCCAGCAGCTTGCCCGCGGGCTCTAGCACAGATACGCAGTATTTT
CASSLPAGSSTDTQYF
>TRBJ2-7|.|TRBV13|13|.
TGTGCCAGCAGCCCAGCCCCCTCCTACGAGCAGTACTTC
CASSPAPSYEQYF
>TRBJ2-1|.|TRBV11-3|12|.
TGTGCCAGCAGCTTAGAAAATGGTCGGCAGTTCTTC
CASSLENGRQFF
>TRBJ2-1|TRBD2|TRBV27|16|.
TGTGCCAGCAGTCCTCGACTAGCGGGAGAACTAGATGAGCAGTTCTTC
CASSPRLAGELDEQFF
>TRBJ2-3|.|TRBV7-2|15|.
TGTGCCAGCAGCCCCGGAAGGCGGAGCACAGATACGCAGTATTTT
CASSPGRRSTDTQYF
>TRBJ2-1|TRBD2|TRBV27|15|.
TGTGCCAGCAGTTCACTAGCGGGAAGGTACAATGAGCAGTTCTTC
CASSSLAGRYNEQFF
>TRBJ1-5|.|TRBV19|16|once
TGTGCCAGTAGTTTCACCAGGTGGTCTACCAATCAGCCCCAGCATTTT
CASSFTRWSTNQPQHF
>TRBJ1-3|.|TRBV9|15|.
TGTGCCAGCAGCGAAGGTGGGGGTTTTGGAAACACCATATATTTT
CASSEGGGFGNTIYF
>TRBJ2-2|TRBD1|TRBV29-1|14|.
TGCAGCGTTGGAGACAGGGATCGATCCGGGGAGCTGTTTTTT
CSVGDRDRSGELFF
>TRBJ2-7|.|TRBV28|14|once
TGTGCCAGCAGTTTCCGTGGGATCAGCTACGAGCAGTACTTC
CASSFRGISYEQYF
>TRBJ1-2|TRBD1|TRBV5-4|11|.
TGTGCCAGCAGTCGAGGACAGGGGTACACCTTC
CASSRGQGYTF
>TRBJ1-2|.|TRBV30|14|once
TGTGCCTGGAGTGTACAAGGCCTTAACTATGGCTACACCTTC
CAWSVQGLNYGYTF
>TRBJ2-2|TRBD2|TRBV7-9|13|.
TGTGCCAGCGTAGCGGGAAACACCGGGGAGCTGTTTTTT
CASVAGNTGELFF